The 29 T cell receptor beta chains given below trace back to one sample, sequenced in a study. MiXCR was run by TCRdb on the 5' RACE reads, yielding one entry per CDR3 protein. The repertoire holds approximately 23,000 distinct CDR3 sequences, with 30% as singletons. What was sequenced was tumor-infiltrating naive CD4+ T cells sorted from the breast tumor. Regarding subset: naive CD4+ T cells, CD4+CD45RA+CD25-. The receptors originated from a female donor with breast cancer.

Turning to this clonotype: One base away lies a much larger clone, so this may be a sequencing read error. The CDR3 region has the DNA TGTGCCAGCAGCACGAAAGACAGGGACTATATGAACAATCAGCCCCAGCATTTT. It yields the protein CASSTKDRDYMNNQPQHF. V and J are TRBV21-1 and TRBJ1-5; the table assigns TRBD1, which was not confirmed against the DNA. TRBV21-1 is a recognized pseudogene. The CDR3 is 18 residues long.

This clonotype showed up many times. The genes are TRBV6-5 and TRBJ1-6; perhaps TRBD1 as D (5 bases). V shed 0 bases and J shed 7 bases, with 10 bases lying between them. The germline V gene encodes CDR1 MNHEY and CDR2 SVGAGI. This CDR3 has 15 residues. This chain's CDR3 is CASSYSGGWNSPLHF. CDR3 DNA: TGTGCCAGCAGTTACTCTGGGGGATGGAATTCACCCCTCCACTTT.

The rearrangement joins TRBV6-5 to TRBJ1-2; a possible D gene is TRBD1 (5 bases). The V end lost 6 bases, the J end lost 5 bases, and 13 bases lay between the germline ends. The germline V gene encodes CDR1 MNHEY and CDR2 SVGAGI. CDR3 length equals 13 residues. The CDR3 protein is CASSCREGYGYTF. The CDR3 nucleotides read TGTGCCAGCAGCTGTAGGGAGGGGTATGGCTACACCTTC.

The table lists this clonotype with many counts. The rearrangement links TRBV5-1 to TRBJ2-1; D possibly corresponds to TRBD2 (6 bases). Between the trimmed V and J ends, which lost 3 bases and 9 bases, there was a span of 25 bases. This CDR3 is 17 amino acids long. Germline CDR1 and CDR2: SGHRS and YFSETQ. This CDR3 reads CASSSPEGLFQRAEQFF. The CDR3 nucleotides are TGCGCCAGCAGCTCTCCTGAGGGACTCTTTCAACGTGCTGAGCAGTTCTTC.

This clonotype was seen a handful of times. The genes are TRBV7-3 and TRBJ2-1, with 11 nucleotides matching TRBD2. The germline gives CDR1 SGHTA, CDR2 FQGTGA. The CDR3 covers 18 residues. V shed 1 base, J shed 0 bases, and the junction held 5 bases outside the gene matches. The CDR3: CASSLRSSGRYSYNEQFF. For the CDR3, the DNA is TGTGCCAGCAGCTTAAGGTCTAGCGGGAGGTACTCCTACAATGAGCAGTTCTTC.

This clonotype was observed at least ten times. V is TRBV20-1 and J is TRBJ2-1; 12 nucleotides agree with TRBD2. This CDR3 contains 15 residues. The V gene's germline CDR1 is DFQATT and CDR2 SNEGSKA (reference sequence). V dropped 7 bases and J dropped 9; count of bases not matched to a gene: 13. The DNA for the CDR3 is TGCAGTGTGGTACAGCTAGCGGGAGGGCTGGGTGAGCAGTTCTTC. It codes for CSVVQLAGGLGEQFF.

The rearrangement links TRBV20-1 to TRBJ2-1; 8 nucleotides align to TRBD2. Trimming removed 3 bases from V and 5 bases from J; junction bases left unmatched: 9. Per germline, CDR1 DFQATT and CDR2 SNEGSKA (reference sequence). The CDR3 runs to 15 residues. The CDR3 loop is CSASRLAKQDNEQFF. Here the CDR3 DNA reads TGCAGTGCTAGCCGACTAGCGAAGCAGGACAATGAGCAGTTCTTC.

In DNA, the CDR3 is TGTGCCAGCAGTTACTTGGGGAATGAGCAGTTCTTC. Its protein product is CASSYLGNEQFF. The chain couples TRBV6-6 to TRBJ2-1, with unresolved D. The CDR3 is 12 amino acids. Germline V lookup: CDR1 MNHNY, CDR2 SVGAGI (reference sequence). Trimming shortened V by 1 base and J by 7 bases, and 5 bases separated the two germline ends.

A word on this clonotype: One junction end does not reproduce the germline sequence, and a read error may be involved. This CDR3 reads CASSPRSSGSLKNEQYF. In DNA, the CDR3 is TGTGCCAGTTCACCACGGTCTAGCGGGAGTTTGAAAAATGAGCAGTACTTC. The gene calls are TRBV18 and TRBJ2-1; 10 positions agree with TRBD2. Matching the DNA end better, TRBJ2-7 makes the J call doubtful. Per germline, CDR1 KGHSH and CDR2 LQKENI. This CDR3 is built from 17 residues.

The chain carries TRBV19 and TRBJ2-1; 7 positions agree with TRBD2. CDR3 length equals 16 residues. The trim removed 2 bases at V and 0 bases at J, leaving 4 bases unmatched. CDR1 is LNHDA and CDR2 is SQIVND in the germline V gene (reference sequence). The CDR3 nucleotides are TGTGCCAGTAGTATACGGAGCGGGGTCTCCTACAATGAGCAGTTCTTC. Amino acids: CASSIRSGVSYNEQFF.

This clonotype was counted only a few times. CDR3 amino acids: CATSDPIAGSYNEQFF. The CDR3 DNA follows: TGTGCCACCAGTGACCCTATAGCGGGATCCTACAATGAGCAGTTCTTC. This chain links TRBV24-1 with TRBJ2-1; TRBD2 aligns across 8 bases. Germline-derived CDR1 and CDR2 are KGHDR and SFDVKD. The CDR3 runs to 16 residues. V lost 4 bases and J lost 1; bases outside the gene matches: 5.

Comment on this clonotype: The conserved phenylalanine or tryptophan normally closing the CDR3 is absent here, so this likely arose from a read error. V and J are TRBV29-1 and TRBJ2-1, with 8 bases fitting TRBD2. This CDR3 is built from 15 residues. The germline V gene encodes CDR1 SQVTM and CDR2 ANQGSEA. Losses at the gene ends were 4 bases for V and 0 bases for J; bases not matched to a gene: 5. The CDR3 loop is CSVAGGLVSYNEQFL. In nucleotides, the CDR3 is TGCAGCGTTGCGGGGGGGTTAGTCTCCTACAATGAGCAGTTCCTC.

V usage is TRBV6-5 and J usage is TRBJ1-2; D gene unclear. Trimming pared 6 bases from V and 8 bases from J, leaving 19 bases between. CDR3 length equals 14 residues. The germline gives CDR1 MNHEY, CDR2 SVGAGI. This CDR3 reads CASSRGASKNGYTF. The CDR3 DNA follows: TGTGCCAGCAGCCGAGGAGCGAGCAAGAACGGCTACACCTTC.

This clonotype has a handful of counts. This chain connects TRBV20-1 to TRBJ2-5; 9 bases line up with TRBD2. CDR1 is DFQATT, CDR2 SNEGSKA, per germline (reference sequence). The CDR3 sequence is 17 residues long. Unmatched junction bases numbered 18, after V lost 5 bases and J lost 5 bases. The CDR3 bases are TGCAGTGCTTTTTCGTACGTTGGCGGGAGGGCCTTTGAGACCCAGTACTTC. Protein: CSAFSYVGGRAFETQYF.

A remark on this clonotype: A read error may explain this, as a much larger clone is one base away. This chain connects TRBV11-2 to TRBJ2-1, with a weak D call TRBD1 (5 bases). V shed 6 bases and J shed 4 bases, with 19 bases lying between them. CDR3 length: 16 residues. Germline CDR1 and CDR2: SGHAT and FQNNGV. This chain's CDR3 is CASSTGRGRGYNEQFF. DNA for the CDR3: TGTGCCAGCAGTACCGGACGCGGTAGGGGTTACAATGAGCAGTTCTTC.

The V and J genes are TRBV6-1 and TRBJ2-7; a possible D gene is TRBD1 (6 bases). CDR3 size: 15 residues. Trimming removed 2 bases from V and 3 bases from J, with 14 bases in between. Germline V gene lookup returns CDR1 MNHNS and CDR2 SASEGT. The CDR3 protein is CASSERARGGYEQYF. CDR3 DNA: TGTGCCAGCAGTGAACGGGCCAGGGGCGGCTACGAGCAGTACTTC.

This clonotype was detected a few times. Here the CDR3 DNA reads TGTGCCAGCAGCAAAAAAGGACAGAGGGGCACTGAAGCTTTCTTT. It is translated as CASSKKGQRGTEAFF. This sequence joins TRBV6-5 and TRBJ1-1, with D perhaps TRBD1 (6 bases). CDR1 is MNHEY and CDR2 is SVGAGI in the germline V gene. V lost 6 bases to trimming and J lost 4 bases, with 18 bases between them. CDR3 size: 15 residues.

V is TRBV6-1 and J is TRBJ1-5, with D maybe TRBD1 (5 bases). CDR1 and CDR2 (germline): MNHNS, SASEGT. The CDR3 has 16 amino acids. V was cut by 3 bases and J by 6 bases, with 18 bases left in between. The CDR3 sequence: CASSEAPGLLRQPQHF. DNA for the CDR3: TGTGCCAGCAGTGAGGCGCCGGGACTCCTCCGTCAGCCCCAGCATTTT.

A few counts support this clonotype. Here the CDR3 reads CASSLGSSGGEETQYF. For the CDR3, the DNA is TGTGCCAGCAGCTTGGGGTCTTCAGGGGGGGAAGAGACCCAGTACTTC. The V gene is TRBV7-9, the J gene TRBJ2-5; TRBD1 or TRBD2 may be the D gene (7 bases each). The CDR3 loop spans 16 amino acids. Germline loops: CDR1 SEHNR, CDR2 FQNEAQ (reference sequence). The V end was cut by 3 bases, the J end by 3 bases, with 17 bases between.

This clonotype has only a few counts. The CDR3 DNA follows: TGTGCCAGCAGTGCCCAACAGGCCTACGAGCAGTACTTC. This gives the protein CASSAQQAYEQYF. This chain joins TRBV6-5 and TRBJ2-7; tentatively, D is TRBD1 (5 bases). Germline CDR1 is MNHEY and CDR2 is SVGAGI. The V end was cut by 5 bases, the J end by 2 bases, with 10 bases between. The CDR3 has 13 amino acids.

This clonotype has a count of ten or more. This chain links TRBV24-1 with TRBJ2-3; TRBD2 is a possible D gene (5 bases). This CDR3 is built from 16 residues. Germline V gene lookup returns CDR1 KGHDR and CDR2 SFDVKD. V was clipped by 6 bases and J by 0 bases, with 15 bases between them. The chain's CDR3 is CATSSVEETSTDTQYF. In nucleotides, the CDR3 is TGTGCCACCAGTTCAGTGGAGGAAACTAGCACAGATACGCAGTATTTT.

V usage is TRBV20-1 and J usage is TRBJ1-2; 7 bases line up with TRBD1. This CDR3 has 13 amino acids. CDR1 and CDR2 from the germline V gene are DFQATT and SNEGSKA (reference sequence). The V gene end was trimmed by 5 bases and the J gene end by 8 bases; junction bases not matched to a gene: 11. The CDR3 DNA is TGCAGTGCTCATTCGAGGGGGCTGGGAGGCTACACCTTC. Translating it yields CSAHSRGLGGYTF.

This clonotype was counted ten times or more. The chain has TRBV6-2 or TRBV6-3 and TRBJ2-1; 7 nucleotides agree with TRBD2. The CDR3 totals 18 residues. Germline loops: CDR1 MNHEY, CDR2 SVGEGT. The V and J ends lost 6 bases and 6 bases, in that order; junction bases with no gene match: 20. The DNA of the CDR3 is TGTGCCAGCAGAAAGGCGGGAGATCTAGCTCGGGTACGCAATGAGCAGTTCTTC. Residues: CASRKAGDLARVRNEQFF.

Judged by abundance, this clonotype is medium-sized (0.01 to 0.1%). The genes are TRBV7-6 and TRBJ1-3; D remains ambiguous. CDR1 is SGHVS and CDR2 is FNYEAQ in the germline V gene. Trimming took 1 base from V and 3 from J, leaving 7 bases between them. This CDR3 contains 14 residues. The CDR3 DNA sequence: TGTGCCAGCAGCTTAGTTCCGAGTGGAAACACCATATATTTT. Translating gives CASSLVPSGNTIYF.

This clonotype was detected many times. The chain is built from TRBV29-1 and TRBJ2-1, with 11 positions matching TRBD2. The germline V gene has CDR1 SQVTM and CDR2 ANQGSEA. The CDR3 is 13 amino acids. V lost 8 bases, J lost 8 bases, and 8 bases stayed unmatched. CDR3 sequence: CSSRLAGGHEQFF. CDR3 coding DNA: TGCAGCTCCCGGCTAGCGGGAGGACATGAGCAGTTCTTC.

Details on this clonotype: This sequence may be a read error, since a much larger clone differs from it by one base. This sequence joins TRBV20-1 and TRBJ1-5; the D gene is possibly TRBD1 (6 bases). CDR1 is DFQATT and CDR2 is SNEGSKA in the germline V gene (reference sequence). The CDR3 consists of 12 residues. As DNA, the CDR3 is TGCAGTGCCAGGGGTGGCAATCAGCCCCGGCATTTT. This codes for CSARGGNQPRHF.

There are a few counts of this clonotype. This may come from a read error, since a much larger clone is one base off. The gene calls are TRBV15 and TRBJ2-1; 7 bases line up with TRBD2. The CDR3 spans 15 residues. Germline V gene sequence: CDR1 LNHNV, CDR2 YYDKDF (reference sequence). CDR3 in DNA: TGTGTCACCAGCAGAGGTGGGGCGGGAGCACCTGAGCAGTTCTTC. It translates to CVTSRGGAGAPEQFF.

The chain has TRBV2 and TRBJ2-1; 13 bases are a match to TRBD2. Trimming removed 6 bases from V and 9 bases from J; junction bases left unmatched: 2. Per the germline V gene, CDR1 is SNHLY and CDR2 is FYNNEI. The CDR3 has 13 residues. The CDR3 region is CASRWTSGSEQFF. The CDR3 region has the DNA TGTGCCAGCAGATGGACTAGCGGGAGTGAGCAGTTCTTC.

CDR3 nucleotides: TGTGCCAGCAGTAGGGACAGCGCAAACGTCCTGACTTTC. This codes for CASSRDSANVLTF. This chain connects TRBV6-6 to TRBJ2-6; 7 positions agree with TRBD1. Germline V gene sequence: CDR1 MNHNY, CDR2 SVGAGI (reference sequence). V shed 5 bases, J shed 10 bases, and the junction held 5 bases outside the gene matches. The CDR3 has 13 amino acids.